This TCR beta chain was identified in a study of CD8 T cells in ankylosing spondylitis. Broader study findings: Reports say disease-linked clones showed up significantly more in matched ankylosing spondylitis synovial fluid. The disease-linked clones had a CD8+ phenotype and low blood frequencies.

TCRdb reanalysed the 5' RACE reads using MiXCR and keeps one entry per CDR3 protein. Of 250,000 to 350,000 distinct CDR3 sequences listed, about a fifth are singletons. This clonotype has more than one count but fewer than ten. What it recognizes is unknown. The TCR comes from a female donor with ankylosing spondylitis or in good health (not recorded which). Sequenced sample: blood, either unsorted or a sorted T cell fraction (not recorded which).

CDR3 nucleotide sequence: TGTGCCAGCAGCCAAGCTGGACTAGCGGGAGTAGATGAGCAGTTCTTC. Protein product: CASSQAGLAGVDEQFF. This rearrangement joins TRBV4-2 to TRBJ2-1; 13 nucleotides agree with TRBD2. Germline V gives CDR1 LGHNA, CDR2 YNFKEQ. The CDR3 has 16 amino acids. With V trimmed by 1 base and J by 8 bases, 5 bases remained unmatched.